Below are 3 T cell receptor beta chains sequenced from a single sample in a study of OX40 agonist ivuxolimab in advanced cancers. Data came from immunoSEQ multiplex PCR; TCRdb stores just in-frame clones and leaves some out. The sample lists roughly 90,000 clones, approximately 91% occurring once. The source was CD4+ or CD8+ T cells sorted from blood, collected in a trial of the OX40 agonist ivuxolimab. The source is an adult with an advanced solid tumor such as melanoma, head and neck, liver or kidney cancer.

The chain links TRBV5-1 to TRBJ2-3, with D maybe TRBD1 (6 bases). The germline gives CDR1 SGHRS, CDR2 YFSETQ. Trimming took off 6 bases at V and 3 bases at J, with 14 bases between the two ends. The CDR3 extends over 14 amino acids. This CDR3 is CASTVLTGTDTQYF. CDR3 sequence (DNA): TGCGCCAGCACCGTACTGACAGGTACAGATACGCAGTATTTT. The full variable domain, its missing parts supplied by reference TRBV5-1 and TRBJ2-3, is KAGVTQTPRYLIKTRGQQVTLSCSPISGHRSVSWYQQTPGQGLQFLFEYFSETQRNKGNFPGRFSGRQFSNSRSEMNVSTLELGDSALYLCASTVLTGTDTQYFGPGTRLTVL.

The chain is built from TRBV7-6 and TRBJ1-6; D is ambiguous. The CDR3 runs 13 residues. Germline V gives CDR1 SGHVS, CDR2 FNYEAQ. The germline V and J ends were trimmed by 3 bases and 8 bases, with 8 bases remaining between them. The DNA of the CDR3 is TGTGCCAGCAGCTTTTCGAAGGATTCACCCCTCCACTTT. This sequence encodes CASSFSKDSPLHF.

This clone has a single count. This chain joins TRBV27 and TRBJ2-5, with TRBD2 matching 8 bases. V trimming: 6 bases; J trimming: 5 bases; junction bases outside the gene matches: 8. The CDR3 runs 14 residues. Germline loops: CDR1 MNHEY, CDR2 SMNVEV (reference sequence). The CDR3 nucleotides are TGTGCCAGCAGAAAAGCGGGAGTAAGGGAGACCCAGTACTTC. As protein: CASRKAGVRETQYF.